This T cell receptor (beta chain) was captured in a study of T cell repertoires in cytomegalovirus infection. Background on the study: It can be stated that public TCR beta signatures indicated CMV infection as well as a matching HLA type. Study results and limitations: The study identified carriers of CMV plus the relevant HLA from cumulative public TCR beta family frequency.

In TCRdb, the reads were re-called with MiXCR into one record per CDR3 protein. The repertoire has 130,000 or so distinct CDR3 sequences, 5.5% to 7% of them found once; the top ten carry 18%. J lost 7 bases, V lost 0 bases, and 9 bases had no gene match. Germline assignment: CDR1 LGHNA and CDR2 YSLEER. This CDR3 region has 17 residues. Only a few counts were recorded for this clonotype. What it binds is unknown. The sequencing input was PBMCs. The rearrangement links TRBV4-3 to TRBJ1-6; 7 nucleotides match TRBD1. The source is a human donor in good health (CMV status not recorded). Some clones in this sample may be carry-over from other donors' samples. The CDR3 protein is CASSQDRGGAYNSPLHF. CDR3 bases: TGCGCCAGCAGCCAAGATAGAGGGGGCGCTTACAATTCACCCCTCCACTTT.